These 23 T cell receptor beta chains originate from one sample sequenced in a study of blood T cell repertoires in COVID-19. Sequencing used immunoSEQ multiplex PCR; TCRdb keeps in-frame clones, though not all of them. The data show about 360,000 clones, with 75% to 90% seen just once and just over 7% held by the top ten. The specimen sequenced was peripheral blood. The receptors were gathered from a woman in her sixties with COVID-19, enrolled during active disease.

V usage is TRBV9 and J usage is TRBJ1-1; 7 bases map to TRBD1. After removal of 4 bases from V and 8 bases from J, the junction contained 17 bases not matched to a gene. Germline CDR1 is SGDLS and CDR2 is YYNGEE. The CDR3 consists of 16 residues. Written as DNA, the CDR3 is TGTGCCAGCAGCCCCCGGACAGGCCCCCCTCGGGAGGAAGCTTTCTTT. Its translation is CASSPRTGPPREEAFF.

CDR3 protein: CASKRPSGANVLTF. In DNA form, the CDR3 reads TGTGCCTCAAAGCGCCCCTCTGGGGCCAACGTCCTGACTTTC. V usage is TRBV6-5 and J usage is TRBJ2-6; D remains ambiguous. Trimming shortened V by 11 bases and J by 0 bases, and 11 bases separated the two germline ends. CDR3 size: 14 residues. Germline V CDR1 and CDR2: MNHEY, SVGAGI.

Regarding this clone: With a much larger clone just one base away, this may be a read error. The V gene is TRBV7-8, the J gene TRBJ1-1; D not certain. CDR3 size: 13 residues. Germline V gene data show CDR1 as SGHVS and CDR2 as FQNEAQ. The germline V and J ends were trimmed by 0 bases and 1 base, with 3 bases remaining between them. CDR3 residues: CASSLAGNTEAFF. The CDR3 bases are TGTGCCAGCAGCTTAGCCGGGAACACTGAAGCTTTCTTT.

In DNA form, the CDR3 reads TGTGCCAGCAGTGAAGTTGGGACAGGGCAACAGCCCCAGCATTTT. It specifies CASSEVGTGQQPQHF. This chain uses TRBV6-1 with TRBJ1-5, with 9 nucleotides matching TRBD1. Looked up from germline, CDR1 is MNHNS and CDR2 is SASEGT. J gave up 7 bases and V 1 base, and 5 bases lay outside the gene matches. The CDR3 is made up of 15 amino acids.

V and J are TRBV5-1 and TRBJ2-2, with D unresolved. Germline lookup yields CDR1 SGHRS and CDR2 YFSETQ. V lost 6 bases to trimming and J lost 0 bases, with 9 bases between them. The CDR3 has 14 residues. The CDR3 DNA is TGCGCCAGCACAGATTCCTCGAACACCGGGGAGCTGTTTTTT. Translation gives CASTDSSNTGELFF.

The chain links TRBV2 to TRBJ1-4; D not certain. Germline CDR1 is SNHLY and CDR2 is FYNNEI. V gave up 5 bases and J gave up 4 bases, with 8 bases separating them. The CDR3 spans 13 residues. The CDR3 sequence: CASSRSFNEKLFF. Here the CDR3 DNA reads TGTGCCAGCAGTCGGAGTTTTAATGAAAAACTGTTTTTT.

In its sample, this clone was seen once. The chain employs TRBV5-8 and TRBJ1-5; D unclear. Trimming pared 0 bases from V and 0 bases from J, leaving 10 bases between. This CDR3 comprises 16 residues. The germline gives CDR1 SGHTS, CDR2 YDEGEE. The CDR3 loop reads CASSLGGVYSNQPQHF. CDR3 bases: TGTGCCAGCAGCTTGGGAGGCGTATATAGCAATCAGCCCCAGCATTTT.

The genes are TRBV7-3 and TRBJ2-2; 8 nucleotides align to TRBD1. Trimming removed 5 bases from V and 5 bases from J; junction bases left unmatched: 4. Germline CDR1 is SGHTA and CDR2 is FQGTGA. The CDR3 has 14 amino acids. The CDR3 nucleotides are TGTGCCAGCAGCGCACAGGGGGTTACCGGGGAGCTGTTTTTT. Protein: CASSAQGVTGELFF. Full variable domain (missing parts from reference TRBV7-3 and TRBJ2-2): GAGVSQTPSNKVTEKGKYVELRCDPISGHTALYWYRQSLGQGPEFLIYFQGTGAADDSGLPNDRFFAVRPEGSVSTLKIQRTERGDSAVYLCASSAQGVTGELFFGEGSRLTVL.

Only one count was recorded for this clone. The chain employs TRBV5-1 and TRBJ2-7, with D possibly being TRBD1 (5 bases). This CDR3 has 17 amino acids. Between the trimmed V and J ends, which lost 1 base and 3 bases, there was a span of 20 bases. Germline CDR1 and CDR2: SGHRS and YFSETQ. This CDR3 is CASSLWGLRTSDYEQYF. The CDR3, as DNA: TGCGCCAGCAGCTTGTGGGGCCTCCGGACAAGTGACTACGAGCAGTACTTC.

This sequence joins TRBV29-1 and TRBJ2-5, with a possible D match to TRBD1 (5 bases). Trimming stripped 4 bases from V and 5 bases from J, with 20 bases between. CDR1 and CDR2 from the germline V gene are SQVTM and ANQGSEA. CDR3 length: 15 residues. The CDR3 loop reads CSVGGTQPPGETQYF. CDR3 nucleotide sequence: TGCAGCGTTGGGGGAACGCAACCCCCAGGGGAGACCCAGTACTTC.

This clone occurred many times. This CDR3 is CASSSQLDLETQYF. Here the CDR3 DNA reads TGTGCCAGCAGCTCCCAACTAGATTTGGAGACCCAGTACTTC. This rearrangement joins TRBV7-9 to TRBJ2-5; D possibly corresponds to TRBD2 (5 bases). Trimming took 4 bases from V and 5 from J, leaving 14 bases between them. The germline CDR1 and CDR2 sequences are SEHNR and FQNEAQ (reference sequence). The CDR3 loop spans 14 amino acids.

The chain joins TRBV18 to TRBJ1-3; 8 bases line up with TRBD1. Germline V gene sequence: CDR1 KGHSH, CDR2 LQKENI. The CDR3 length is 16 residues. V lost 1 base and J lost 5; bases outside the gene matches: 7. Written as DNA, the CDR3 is TGTGCCAGCTCACCACAGCCAGGGGGCTACAGAAACACCATATATTTT. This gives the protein CASSPQPGGYRNTIYF.

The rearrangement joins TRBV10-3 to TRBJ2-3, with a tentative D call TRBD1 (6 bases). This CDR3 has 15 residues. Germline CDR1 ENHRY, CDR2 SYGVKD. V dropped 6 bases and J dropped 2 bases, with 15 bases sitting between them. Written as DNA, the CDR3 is TGTGCCATCAGGGGCCGGGACACCTACACAGATACGCAGTATTTT. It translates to CAIRGRDTYTDTQYF.

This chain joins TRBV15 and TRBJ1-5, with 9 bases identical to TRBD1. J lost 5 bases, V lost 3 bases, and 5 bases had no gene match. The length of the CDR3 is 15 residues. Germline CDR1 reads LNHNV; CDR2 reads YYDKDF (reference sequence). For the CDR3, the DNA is TGTGCCACCAGCAGGGGACAGGGCTCCGATCAGCCCCAGCATTTT. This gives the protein CATSRGQGSDQPQHF.

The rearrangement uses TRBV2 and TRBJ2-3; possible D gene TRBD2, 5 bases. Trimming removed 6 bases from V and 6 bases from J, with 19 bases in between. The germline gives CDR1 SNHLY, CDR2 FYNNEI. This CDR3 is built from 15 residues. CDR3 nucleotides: TGTGCCAGCAGGCTGAGGGAGCGTAGGACGGATACGCAGTATTTT. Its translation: CASRLRERRTDTQYF. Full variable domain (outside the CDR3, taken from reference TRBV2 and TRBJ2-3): EPEVTQTPSHQVTQMGQEVILRCVPISNHLYFYWYRQILGQKVEFLVSFYNNEISEKSEIFDDQFSVERPDGSNFTLKIRSTKLEDSAMYFCASRLRERRTDTQYFGPGTRLTVL.

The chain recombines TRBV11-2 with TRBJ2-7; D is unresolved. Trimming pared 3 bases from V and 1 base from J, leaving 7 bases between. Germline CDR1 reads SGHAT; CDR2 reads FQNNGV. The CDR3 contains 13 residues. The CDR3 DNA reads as TGTGCCAGCAGCTTGCTAGAATCCTACGAGCAGTACTTC. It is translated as CASSLLESYEQYF.

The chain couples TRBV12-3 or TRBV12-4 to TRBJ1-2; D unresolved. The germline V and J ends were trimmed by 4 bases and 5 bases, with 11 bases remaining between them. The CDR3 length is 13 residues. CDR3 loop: CASSSGIIYGYTF. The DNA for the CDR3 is TGTGCCAGCAGTTCGGGTATAATTTATGGCTACACCTTC.

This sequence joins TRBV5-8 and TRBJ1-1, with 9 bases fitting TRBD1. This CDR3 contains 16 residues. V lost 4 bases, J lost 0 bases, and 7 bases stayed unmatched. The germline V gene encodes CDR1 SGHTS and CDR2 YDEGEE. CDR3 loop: CASSGWTGVLNTEAFF. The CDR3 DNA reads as TGTGCCAGCAGCGGTTGGACAGGGGTATTGAACACTGAAGCTTTCTTT.

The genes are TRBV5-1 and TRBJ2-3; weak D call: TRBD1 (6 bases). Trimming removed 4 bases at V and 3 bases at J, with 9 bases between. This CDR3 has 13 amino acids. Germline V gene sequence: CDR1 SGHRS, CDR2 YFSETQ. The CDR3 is CASSNTGTDTQYF. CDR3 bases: TGCGCCAGCAGCAATACAGGGACAGATACGCAGTATTTT.

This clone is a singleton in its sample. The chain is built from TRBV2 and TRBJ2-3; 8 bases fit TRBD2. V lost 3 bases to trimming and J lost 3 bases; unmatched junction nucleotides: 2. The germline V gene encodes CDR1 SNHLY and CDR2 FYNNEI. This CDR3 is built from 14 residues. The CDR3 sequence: CASSDREGTDTQYF. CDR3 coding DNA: TGTGCCAGCAGTGACCGGGAGGGAACAGATACGCAGTATTTT.

The CDR3 reads CASSQARGSSLSGANVLTF. CDR3 nucleotides: TGCGCCAGCAGTCAGGCCAGGGGCAGTTCGTTGTCTGGGGCCAACGTCCTGACTTTC. The chain is built from TRBV23-1 and TRBJ2-6; tentative D call: TRBD1 (6 bases). TRBV23-1 is sorted into the ORF group, with uncertain function. V gave up 3 bases and J gave up 1 base, with 19 bases separating them. The CDR3 is 19 residues long.

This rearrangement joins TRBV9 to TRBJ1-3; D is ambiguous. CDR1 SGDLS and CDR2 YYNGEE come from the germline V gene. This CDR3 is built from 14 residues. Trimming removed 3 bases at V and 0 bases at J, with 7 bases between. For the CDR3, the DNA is TGTGCCAGCAGCGACCTACGCTCTGGAAACACCATATATTTT. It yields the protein CASSDLRSGNTIYF.

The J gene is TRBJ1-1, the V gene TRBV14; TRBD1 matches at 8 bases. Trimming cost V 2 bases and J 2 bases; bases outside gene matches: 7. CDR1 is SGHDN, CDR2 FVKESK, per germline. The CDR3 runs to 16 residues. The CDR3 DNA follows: TGTGCCAGCAGCCAACCCAGGGGGCTCTCCAACACTGAAGCTTTCTTT. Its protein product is CASSQPRGLSNTEAFF.